Below, 30 T cell receptor beta chains from the same sample are listed, as sequenced in a study of response to subunit inactivated influenza vaccine. TCRdb re-called the RT-PCR reads through MiXCR, storing one row per CDR3 protein. This repertoire shows 650,000 to 800,000 distinct CDR3 sequences, about 18% found once; its top ten account for 11%. Sequenced material: PBMCs from blood, taken about 5 days after vaccination. These receptors all stem from a man in his fifties or sixties who received an inactivated influenza vaccine.

The chain uses TRBV20-1 and TRBJ2-7; 9 bases match TRBD2. J lost 7 bases, V lost 6 bases, and 7 bases had no gene match. CDR3 length: 12 residues. The germline gives CDR1 DFQATT, CDR2 SNEGSKA (reference sequence). For the CDR3, the DNA is TGCAGTGCCAATAGCGGGAGAGTTGAGCAGTACTTC. Its translation: CSANSGRVEQYF.

The sample holds a few counts of this clonotype. The V and J genes are TRBV20-1 and TRBJ2-2; D call uncertain. Germline V gene sequence: CDR1 DFQATT, CDR2 SNEGSKA (reference sequence). There are 16 residues in the CDR3. Trimming cost V 2 bases and J 4 bases, with 17 bases left between them. The CDR3 spells CSARRPETTITGELFF. CDR3 DNA sequence: TGCAGTGCTAGACGACCTGAGACAACCATCACCGGGGAGCTGTTTTTT.

In its sample, this clonotype was seen a few times. The chain combines TRBV20-1 with TRBJ1-4, with a tentative D call TRBD1 (5 bases). Looked up from germline, CDR1 is DFQATT and CDR2 is SNEGSKA (reference sequence). V lost 4 bases and J lost 3, with 12 bases in between. The CDR3 is 14 residues long. This chain's CDR3 is CSATGFRSNEKLFF. CDR3 DNA sequence: TGCAGTGCTACAGGGTTTAGGTCTAATGAAAAACTGTTTTTT.

V gene TRBV7-2 combines with J gene TRBJ2-1, with 7 bases identical to TRBD2. The CDR3 has 15 residues. The J segment lost 6 bases and the V segment lost 3 bases, leaving 8 bases of the junction unmatched. Per germline, CDR1 SGHTA and CDR2 FQGNSA. CDR3 nucleotides: TGTGCCAGCAGCTTGGGCGGGGGTTTCCCCAATGAGCAGTTCTTC. It translates to CASSLGGGFPNEQFF.

V is TRBV5-8 and J is TRBJ2-5; D ambiguous. Trimming removed 4 bases from V and 2 bases from J, with 6 bases in between. The V gene's germline CDR1 is SGHTS and CDR2 YDEGEE. The CDR3 runs to 12 residues. In nucleotides, the CDR3 is TGTGCCAGCAGCCGGCGACAAGAGACCCAGTACTTC. Protein product: CASSRRQETQYF.

This chain joins TRBV4-3 and TRBJ2-3; 13 bases line up with TRBD2. J was trimmed by 6 bases and V by 2 bases; bases with no gene match: 8. CDR3 size: 17 residues. CDR1 is LGHNA, CDR2 YSLEER, per germline. The CDR3 protein is CASSQFIRTSGSDTQYF. Written as DNA, the CDR3 is TGCGCCAGCAGCCAATTTATTAGGACTAGCGGGAGTGATACGCAGTATTTT.

This sequence joins TRBV6-5 and TRBJ1-6, with no clear D. CDR1 is MNHEY, CDR2 SVGAGI, per germline. CDR3 length equals 15 residues. V dropped 0 bases and J dropped 9 bases, with 12 bases sitting between them. CDR3 nucleotide sequence: TGTGCCAGCAGTTACTCAGGGCAGAGCAGTTCACCCCTCCACTTT. Residues: CASSYSGQSSSPLHF.

The chain links TRBV10-3 to TRBJ1-3, with 9 bases identical to TRBD1. The CDR3 has 17 residues. V gave up 3 bases and J gave up 0 bases; unmatched junction bases: 6. CDR1 and CDR2 from the germline V gene are ENHRY and SYGVKD. CDR3 residues: CAISDLGQGNSGNTIYF. The CDR3 nucleotides are TGTGCCATCAGTGACCTGGGACAGGGAAACTCTGGAAACACCATATATTTT.

The J gene is TRBJ2-7, the V gene TRBV7-8, with no clear D. V was trimmed by 5 bases and J by 0 bases, leaving 11 bases between them. The germline V gene encodes CDR1 SGHVS and CDR2 FQNEAQ. The CDR3 has 14 residues. CDR3 loop: CASSPRYDSYEQYF. In nucleotides, the CDR3 is TGTGCCAGCAGCCCCCGGTACGACTCCTACGAGCAGTACTTC. Full variable domain (remainder filled in from reference TRBV7-8 and TRBJ2-7): GAGVSQSPRYKVAKRGQDVALRCDPISGHVSLFWYQQALGQGPEFLTYFQNEAQLDKSGLPSDRFFAERPEGSVSTLKIQRTQQEDSAVYLCASSPRYDSYEQYFGPGTRLTVT.

This clonotype has just a few counts. The rearrangement links TRBV28 to TRBJ2-5; D tentatively fits TRBD1 or TRBD2 (7 bases each). Trimming shortened V by 6 bases and J by 5 bases, and 22 bases separated the two germline ends. This CDR3 is built from 16 residues. Germline V gives CDR1 MDHEN, CDR2 SYDVKM. CDR3 protein: CASSPQGGALRETQYF. In DNA, the CDR3 is TGTGCCAGCAGCCCCCAGGGGGGGGCGCTCCGTGAGACCCAGTACTTC.

This clonotype came up a few times. V is TRBV7-2 and J is TRBJ2-2; D unclear. CDR1 and CDR2 (germline): SGHTA, FQGNSA. V lost 3 bases and J 2 bases, leaving 13 bases between the germline ends. The length of the CDR3 is 16 residues. The CDR3 nucleotides read TGTGCCAGCAGCTTGTTGCGGTCAGAAAACACCGGGGAGCTGTTTTTT. Its protein is CASSLLRSENTGELFF.

The chain carries TRBV7-2 and TRBJ2-6; 10 bases align to TRBD1. J gave up 3 bases and V 2 bases, and 10 bases lay outside the gene matches. CDR1 is SGHTA, CDR2 FQGNSA, per germline. This CDR3 comprises 19 residues. CDR3 nucleotides: TGTGCCAGCAGCTTACCGACAGGGGGCTTGCCAGTTGGGGCCAACGTCCTGACTTTC. Protein product: CASSLPTGGLPVGANVLTF.

This rearrangement joins TRBV11-2 to TRBJ2-3; D may correspond to TRBD1 or TRBD2 (5 bases each). Germline V gene lookup returns CDR1 SGHAT and CDR2 FQNNGV. The CDR3 has 15 amino acids. Trimming shortened V by 5 bases and J by 4 bases, and 16 bases separated the two germline ends. The CDR3 DNA is TGTGCCAGCAGCCGGACCGGGACGGCCTCAGATACGCAGTATTTT. Encoded protein: CASSRTGTASDTQYF.

The genes are TRBV6-4 and TRBJ2-1, with TRBD1 matching over 9 bases. Unmatched junction bases numbered 3, after V lost 4 bases and J lost 8 bases. CDR3 length equals 13 residues. Germline assignment: CDR1 MRHNA and CDR2 SNTAGT. The CDR3 nucleotides are TGTGCCAGCAGTGGACAGGGGGGGGATGAGCAGTTCTTC. The encoded protein is CASSGQGGDEQFF.

The gene calls are TRBV27 and TRBJ2-5; 7 positions agree with TRBD2. The V and J ends lost 3 bases and 2 bases, in that order; junction bases with no gene match: 9. Germline assignment: CDR1 MNHEY and CDR2 SMNVEV (reference sequence). The CDR3 is 16 residues long. CDR3 nucleotides: TGTGCCAGCAGTTTTAAGGCAGGGAGGGGACAAGAGACCCAGTACTTC. Encoded protein: CASSFKAGRGQETQYF.

In its sample, this clonotype was seen many times. The chain has TRBV12-3 or TRBV12-4 and TRBJ1-5, with D tentatively TRBD1 (5 bases). The germline V and J ends were trimmed by 1 base and 1 base, with 8 bases remaining between them. This CDR3 comprises 15 residues. For the CDR3, the DNA is TGTGCCAGCAGTTTAGTCCAGGGCAGCAATCAGCCCCAGCATTTT. Translated: CASSLVQGSNQPQHF.

This clonotype was observed a handful of times. The chain combines TRBV12-3 or TRBV12-4 with TRBJ1-3; possibly TRBD1 for D (5 bases). The CDR3 spans 16 residues. V dropped 5 bases and J dropped 0 bases, with 14 bases sitting between them. The CDR3 nucleotides read TGTGCCAGCAGTCCCGGGACCCTAGTCTCTGGAAACACCATATATTTT. It specifies CASSPGTLVSGNTIYF.

This clonotype has just a few counts. V and J are TRBV28 and TRBJ1-1; D gene ambiguous. CDR3 size: 12 residues. CDR1 is MDHEN and CDR2 is SYDVKM in the germline V gene. Trimming removed 5 bases from V and 3 bases from J, with 7 bases in between. This CDR3 is CASSTVYTEAFF. The CDR3 nucleotides are TGTGCCAGCAGTACCGTGTACACTGAAGCTTTCTTT. The variable domain in full, with the rest retrieved from reference TRBV28 and TRBJ1-1, is DVKVTQSSRYLVKRTGEKVFLECVQDMDHENMFWYRQDPGLGLRLIYFSYDVKMKEKGDIPEGYSVSREKKERFSLILESASTNQTSMYLCASSTVYTEAFFGQGTRLTVV.

V and J are TRBV12-5 and TRBJ2-1; the match to TRBD2 covers 10 bases. The CDR3 is 14 residues long. Trimming removed 7 bases from V and 7 bases from J; junction bases left unmatched: 7. Per the germline V gene, CDR1 is LGHNT and CDR2 is FRNRAP. CDR3 sequence: CASAPSGSGNEQFF. The CDR3 DNA reads as TGTGCTAGTGCCCCTAGCGGGAGTGGTAATGAGCAGTTCTTC.

The chain joins TRBV7-9 to TRBJ2-5; TRBD2 might be the D (6 bases). Trimming left V 2 bases short and J 4 bases short, with 14 bases between. Germline V CDR1 and CDR2: SEHNR, FQNEAQ (reference sequence). The CDR3 contains 15 residues. CDR3 sequence reads: CASSLRALATETQYF. The CDR3 DNA reads as TGTGCCAGCAGCTTAAGGGCTCTAGCGACAGAGACCCAGTACTTC.

The chain couples TRBV2 to TRBJ1-1, with D hard to call. The CDR3 contains 13 residues. The V end was cut by 3 bases, the J end by 0 bases, with 5 bases between. Germline CDR1 is SNHLY and CDR2 is FYNNEI. The CDR3 DNA sequence: TGTGCCAGCAGTGACAGGCTGAACACTGAAGCTTTCTTT. Translating it yields CASSDRLNTEAFF. Complete variable domain (other parts from reference TRBV2 and TRBJ1-1): EPEVTQTPSHQVTQMGQEVILRCVPISNHLYFYWYRQILGQKVEFLVSFYNNEISEKSEIFDDQFSVERPDGSNFTLKIRSTKLEDSAMYFCASSDRLNTEAFFGQGTRLTVV.

V usage is TRBV18 and J usage is TRBJ2-3, with 11 bases matching TRBD2. Germline CDR1 KGHSH, CDR2 LQKENI. This CDR3 region has 16 residues. The J segment lost 3 bases and the V segment lost 5 bases, leaving 7 bases of the junction unmatched. CDR3 DNA sequence: TGTGCCAGCTCATCACAATGGACTAGCGGGACAGATACGCAGTATTTT. Residues: CASSSQWTSGTDTQYF. Together with reference TRBV18 and TRBJ2-3, the CDR3 gives the full variable domain: NAGVMQNPRHLVRRRGQEARLRCSPMKGHSHVYWYRQLPEEGLKFMVYLQKENIIDESGMPKERFSAEFPKEGPSILRIQQVVRGDSAAYFCASSSQWTSGTDTQYFGPGTRLTVL.

This clonotype was counted a few times. The chain is built from TRBV27 and TRBJ2-6; 12 nucleotides match TRBD2. The CDR3 is made up of 20 amino acids. J was trimmed by 4 bases and V by 3 bases; bases with no gene match: 13. The germline V gene has CDR1 MNHEY and CDR2 SMNVEV (reference sequence). CDR3 in amino acids: CASSLTRLTSGSTGANVLTF. The DNA for the CDR3 is TGTGCCAGCAGTTTGACCAGGCTGACTAGCGGGAGTACAGGGGCCAACGTCCTGACTTTC.

The chain links TRBV4-3 to TRBJ2-2; D ambiguous. V gave up 0 bases and J gave up 3 bases, with 5 bases separating them. This CDR3 spans 14 amino acids. The germline V gene has CDR1 LGHNA and CDR2 YSLEER. The CDR3 nucleotides are TGCGCCAGCAGCCAAGATATGTACACCGGGGAGCTGTTTTTT. It encodes CASSQDMYTGELFF.

The V gene is TRBV7-2, the J gene TRBJ1-5, with a tentative D call TRBD1 (6 bases). The CDR3 is made up of 15 amino acids. The V end lost 3 bases, the J end lost 6 bases, and 15 bases lay between the germline ends. Germline V gene data show CDR1 as SGHTA and CDR2 as FQGNSA. CDR3 sequence: CASSFTGKAGQPQHF. The DNA of the CDR3 is TGTGCCAGCAGCTTCACAGGGAAGGCGGGTCAGCCCCAGCATTTT.

The chain combines TRBV29-1 with TRBJ2-3; 8 positions match TRBD2. CDR3 length equals 15 residues. Germline CDR1 is SQVTM and CDR2 is ANQGSEA. After removal of 2 bases from V and 4 bases from J, the junction contained 8 bases not matched to a gene. The CDR3 DNA sequence: TGCAGCGTTGAATCGCGGCGGGAGGATCCAGATACGCAGTATTTT. This translates into CSVESRREDPDTQYF.

There are a few counts of this clonotype. The genes are TRBV7-2 and TRBJ2-7, with D tentatively TRBD1 or TRBD2 (5 bases each). CDR3 length equals 14 residues. V gave up 5 bases and J gave up 0 bases, with 11 bases separating them. CDR1 is SGHTA, CDR2 FQGNSA, per germline. The CDR3 loop reads CASSNGAFSYEQYF. Here the CDR3 DNA reads TGTGCCAGCAGCAACGGGGCCTTCTCCTACGAGCAGTACTTC.

A few counts support this clonotype. J is TRBJ2-1 and V is TRBV4-1; 8 bases are shared with TRBD2. Germline assignment: CDR1 MGHRA and CDR2 YSYEKL. Trimming cost V 0 bases and J 5 bases; bases outside gene matches: 3. CDR3 length equals 15 residues. CDR3 in DNA: TGCGCCAGCAGCCAAGAAGGACTAGCCGACAATGAGCAGTTCTTC. Encoded protein: CASSQEGLADNEQFF.

This clonotype was counted a few times. CDR3 in DNA: TGCAGTGCCCATAGCGGGAACACCGGGGAGCTGTTTTTT. Amino acids: CSAHSGNTGELFF. The rearrangement joins TRBV20-1 to TRBJ2-2; TRBD2 is a possible D gene (6 bases). Trimming took 6 bases from V and 1 from J, leaving 9 bases between them. From germline, CDR1 is DFQATT and CDR2 SNEGSKA (reference sequence). CDR3 size: 13 residues.

This clonotype was seen a few times. The rearrangement joins TRBV20-1 to TRBJ2-7; D remains unclear. This CDR3 has 14 amino acids. Germline CDR1 and CDR2: DFQATT and SNEGSKA (reference sequence). V gave up 1 base and J gave up 1 base, with 11 bases separating them. This CDR3 reads CSARGAGFSYEQYF. The CDR3 DNA is TGCAGTGCTAGAGGGGCTGGGTTTTCCTACGAGCAGTACTTC.